Presented here are 21 T cell receptor beta chains from one specimen sequenced in a study of blood T cell repertoires in COVID-19 (TCRdb year 2020). The receptor library was made with the immunoSEQ multiplex PCR assay. As stored in TCRdb, this immuneACCESS dataset retains in-frame rearrangements with V and J assigned. A fraction of the clones does not appear; measured against another copy, unresolved V genes explain less than half of the discrepancy, and the remainder lacks a known reason. The sample data list approximately 89,000 clones, and 90% to 95% of these were observed just once. Of the sample, around 4.2% is held by the ten largest clones. The sequenced sample consisted of peripheral blood. The source of these receptors is a human donor with active COVID-19. The donor label of this sample is uncertain.

CDR3 DNA: TGTGCCAGCAGTGAAGAGAGCGGCGCCCTCTCTGGAAACACCATATATTTT. It encodes CASSEESGALSGNTIYF. The chain joins TRBV6-1 to TRBJ1-3; D is undetermined. The V and J ends lost 1 base and 0 bases respectively, with 13 bases between them. Germline loops: CDR1 MNHNS, CDR2 SASEGT. The CDR3 is 17 residues long.

This chain links TRBV15 with TRBJ2-1; 9 positions agree with TRBD2. Trimming removed 4 bases from V and 7 bases from J; junction bases left unmatched: 8. This CDR3 region has 15 residues. Germline CDR1 LNHNV, CDR2 YYDKDF (reference sequence). The CDR3 region is CATSKRTSDHNEQFF. For the CDR3, the DNA is TGTGCCACCAGCAAAAGGACTAGCGACCATAATGAGCAGTTCTTC.

The chain recombines TRBV7-2 with TRBJ2-7; D may be TRBD2 (6 bases). CDR3 size: 14 residues. V was shortened by 5 bases and J by 1 base, with 12 bases between the two germline ends. CDR1 is SGHTA and CDR2 is FQGNSA in the germline V gene. CDR3 amino acids: CASSPSGSSYEQYF. In nucleotides, the CDR3 is TGTGCCAGCAGCCCCAGCGGGTCGTCCTACGAGCAGTACTTC. Combining the CDR3 with reference TRBV7-2 and TRBJ2-7 gives the whole variable domain GAGVSQSPSNKVTEKGKDVELRCDPISGHTALYWYRQSLGQGLEFLIYFQGNSAPDKSGLPSDRFSAERTGGSVSTLTIQRTQQEDSAVYLCASSPSGSSYEQYFGPGTRLTVT.

The chain has TRBV19 and TRBJ1-5, with a weak D call TRBD1 (5 bases). Deletions cut 5 bases from V and 0 bases from J, with 14 bases between. The CDR3 loop spans 16 amino acids. Per the germline V gene, CDR1 is LNHDA and CDR2 is SQIVND (reference sequence). The CDR3 bases are TGTGCCAGTAGTTTTACGACAGCCTATAGCAATCAGCCCCAGCATTTT. Its protein product is CASSFTTAYSNQPQHF.

CDR3 sequence: CASRWGQGAYSPLHF. CDR3 DNA sequence: TGTGCCAGCAGGTGGGGACAGGGGGCGTATTCACCCCTCCACTTT. The V and J genes are TRBV27 and TRBJ1-6; 12 positions agree with TRBD1. This CDR3 has 15 residues. The ends lost 6 bases at V and 8 bases at J; junction bases unmatched: 5. CDR1 is MNHEY, CDR2 SMNVEV, per germline (reference sequence).

This clone has a single count. The chain carries TRBV29-1 and TRBJ2-5; D gene ambiguous. Between the trimmed V and J ends, which lost 7 bases and 5 bases, there was a span of 20 bases. Germline V gene lookup returns CDR1 SQVTM and CDR2 ANQGSEA. The CDR3 is made up of 14 amino acids. In nucleotides, the CDR3 is TGCAGCGCCGCCTCAGATAACGAAGCGGAGACCCAGTACTTC. Translation gives CSAASDNEAETQYF.

V usage is TRBV5-5 and J usage is TRBJ1-1, with TRBD1 matching 11 bases. Germline CDR1 is SGHKS and CDR2 is YYEKEE (reference sequence). J was trimmed by 11 bases and V by 3 bases; bases with no gene match: 12. The CDR3 is made up of 15 amino acids. The chain's CDR3 is CASSSPGTGGESAFF. Written as DNA, the CDR3 is TGTGCCAGCAGCTCCCCGGGGACAGGGGGTGAGTCGGCTTTCTTT.

The chain links TRBV7-8 to TRBJ1-2; D might be TRBD1 (6 bases). Germline V gene sequence: CDR1 SGHVS, CDR2 FQNEAQ. The CDR3 is made up of 13 amino acids. Trimming shortened V by 2 bases and J by 6 bases, and 10 bases separated the two germline ends. The CDR3 spells CASSLPPGDGYTF. The CDR3 DNA is TGTGCCAGCAGCTTACCACCAGGGGATGGCTACACCTTC.

This chain uses TRBV4-2 with TRBJ2-7, with 7 bases identical to TRBD2. After removal of 1 base from V and 4 bases from J, the junction contained 10 bases not matched to a gene. The CDR3 sequence is 16 residues long. The germline V gene encodes CDR1 LGHNA and CDR2 YNFKEQ. In DNA form, the CDR3 reads TGTGCCAGCAGCCAAGCTTCCCGGCGGGAGTCGTACGAGCAGTACTTC. Encoded protein: CASSQASRRESYEQYF.

The chain combines TRBV2 with TRBJ1-6; 9 bases are shared with TRBD1. The CDR3 loop spans 14 amino acids. Losses at the gene ends were 9 bases for V and 10 bases for J; bases not matched to a gene: 10. Germline CDR1 reads SNHLY; CDR2 reads FYNNEI. The CDR3, as DNA: TGTGCCAGTAGGGGGGGGACAGGGTCATCACCCCTCCACTTT. Translation gives CASRGGTGSSPLHF. Combining the CDR3 with reference TRBV2 and TRBJ1-6 gives the whole variable domain EPEVTQTPSHQVTQMGQEVILRCVPISNHLYFYWYRQILGQKVEFLVSFYNNEISEKSEIFDDQFSVERPDGSNFTLKIRSTKLEDSAMYFCASRGGTGSSPLHFGNGTRLTVT.

The V call is TRBV11-3, the J call TRBJ2-3, with 11 bases lining up with TRBD2. This CDR3 comprises 17 residues. Germline V CDR1 and CDR2: SGHNT, YENEEA. J was trimmed by 4 bases and V by 4 bases; bases with no gene match: 10. This CDR3 is CASSSIPGTSGPDTQYF. DNA of the CDR3: TGTGCCAGCAGCTCGATCCCCGGGACTAGCGGCCCAGATACGCAGTATTTT.

V usage is TRBV2 and J usage is TRBJ2-1; 7 positions match TRBD1. This CDR3 is 14 amino acids long. Losses at the gene ends were 5 bases for V and 7 bases for J; bases not matched to a gene: 8. From germline, CDR1 is SNHLY and CDR2 FYNNEI. The CDR3 DNA reads as TGTGCCAGCAGTAAACAGGGGATAAAGAATGAGCAGTTCTTC. Translated, it gives CASSKQGIKNEQFF.

This chain links TRBV2 with TRBJ2-3; the match to TRBD2 covers 8 bases. Germline-derived CDR1 and CDR2 are SNHLY and FYNNEI. This CDR3 contains 16 residues. The J segment lost 0 bases and the V segment lost 3 bases, leaving 5 bases of the junction unmatched. For the CDR3, the DNA is TGTGCCAGCAGTGAGGGCCCTAGCGGGAGCACAGATACGCAGTATTTT. Protein product: CASSEGPSGSTDTQYF.

This clone was seen just once. The chain has TRBV6-5 and TRBJ2-7, with 9 bases matching TRBD2. Germline loops: CDR1 MNHEY, CDR2 SVGAGI. The CDR3 consists of 15 residues. The V segment lost 5 bases and the J segment 7 bases; nucleotides outside the gene matches: 12. The DNA of the CDR3 is TGTGCCAGCAGTCCTATAGCGGGAGAGTCTGGGGAGCAGTACTTC. This translates into CASSPIAGESGEQYF.

This clone appeared a single time. This chain links TRBV24-1 with TRBJ2-3; unclear D gene. The CDR3 runs 12 residues. CDR1 KGHDR and CDR2 SFDVKD come from the germline V gene. Trimming took off 10 bases at V and 2 bases at J, with 9 bases between the two ends. The CDR3 bases are TGTGCCACGGCGGTAAACACAGATACGCAGTATTTT. It is translated as CATAVNTDTQYF.

This rearrangement joins TRBV9 to TRBJ1-4; 9 nucleotides align to TRBD1. J gave up 6 bases and V 3 bases, and 9 bases lay outside the gene matches. The CDR3 loop spans 16 amino acids. Germline V lookup: CDR1 SGDLS, CDR2 YYNGEE. This CDR3 reads CASSGQGDFKHEKLFF. The CDR3 region has the DNA TGTGCCAGCAGCGGACAGGGGGATTTTAAGCATGAAAAACTGTTTTTT. Full variable domain (outside the CDR3, taken from reference TRBV9 and TRBJ1-4): DSGVTQTPKHLITATGQRVTLRCSPRSGDLSVYWYQQSLDQGLQFLIQYYNGEERAKGNILERFSAQQFPDLHSELNLSSLELGDSALYFCASSGQGDFKHEKLFFGSGTQLSVL.

CDR3 loop: CASSVGGRETQYF. The CDR3 DNA reads TGTGCCAGCAGCGTTGGCGGGAGAGAGACCCAGTACTTC. This chain uses TRBV9 with TRBJ2-5; 7 bases align to TRBD2. The CDR3 runs to 13 residues. The trim removed 2 bases at V and 4 bases at J, leaving 2 bases unmatched. Germline values: CDR1 SGDLS, CDR2 YYNGEE. The variable domain in full, with the rest retrieved from reference TRBV9 and TRBJ2-5, is DSGVTQTPKHLITATGQRVTLRCSPRSGDLSVYWYQQSLDQGLQFLIQYYNGEERAKGNILERFSAQQFPDLHSELNLSSLELGDSALYFCASSVGGRETQYFGPGTRLLVL.

The chain carries TRBV5-1 and TRBJ1-3; D may be TRBD1 (5 bases). Trimming took off 4 bases at V and 4 bases at J, with 12 bases between the two ends. CDR3 size: 14 residues. Germline loops: CDR1 SGHRS, CDR2 YFSETQ. CDR3 bases: TGCGCCAGCAGCCAGGGATACGGAGGAAACACCATATATTTT. It codes for CASSQGYGGNTIYF. The full variable domain, rest sourced from reference TRBV5-1 and TRBJ1-3, is KAGVTQTPRYLIKTRGQQVTLSCSPISGHRSVSWYQQTPGQGLQFLFEYFSETQRNKGNFPGRFSGRQFSNSRSEMNVSTLELGDSALYLCASSQGYGGNTIYFGEGSWLTVV.

The table lists this clone with a count of one. The chain's CDR3 is CASSVTGTTNTGELFF. The DNA of the CDR3 is TGTGCCAGCAGCGTAACCGGGACTACGAACACCGGGGAGCTGTTTTTT. The chain links TRBV9 to TRBJ2-2; 7 bases fit TRBD2. With V trimmed by 1 base and J by 0 bases, 3 bases remained unmatched. Germline CDR1 SGDLS, CDR2 YYNGEE. This CDR3 has 16 amino acids.

This clone was picked up one time. This sample also contains other DNA sequences that code for the same CDR3. This chain connects TRBV6-6 to TRBJ2-3; D remains unclear. Trimming removed 5 bases from V and 0 bases from J, with 3 bases in between. The CDR3 length is 12 residues. Germline lookup yields CDR1 MNHNY and CDR2 SVGAGI (reference sequence). The CDR3 sequence is CASSPSTDTQYF. The CDR3 region has the DNA TGTGCCAGCAGTCCAAGCACAGATACGCAGTATTTT.

J is TRBJ1-1 and V is TRBV5-1; the match to TRBD1 covers 7 bases. Germline V gene sequence: CDR1 SGHRS, CDR2 YFSETQ. V shed 3 bases, J shed 8 bases, and the junction held 7 bases outside the gene matches. CDR3 length: 13 residues. CDR3 coding DNA: TGCGCCAGCAGCTCCCGGACAGGAAAGGAAGCTTTCTTT. As protein: CASSSRTGKEAFF. The variable domain in full, with the rest retrieved from reference TRBV5-1 and TRBJ1-1, is KAGVTQTPRYLIKTRGQQVTLSCSPISGHRSVSWYQQTPGQGLQFLFEYFSETQRNKGNFPGRFSGRQFSNSRSEMNVSTLELGDSALYLCASSSRTGKEAFFGQGTRLTVV.